Listed below are T cell receptor beta chains from one sample, sequenced in a study of OX40 agonist ivuxolimab in advanced cancers. Method: immunoSEQ multiplex PCR; TCRdb's copy keeps in-frame clones and lacks some. The table has more than 95,000 clones, less than 95% seen once. The sample consisted of CD4+ or CD8+ T cells sorted from blood, taken in a trial of the OX40 agonist ivuxolimab. These receptors were taken from an adult with an advanced solid tumor such as melanoma, head and neck, liver or kidney cancer. Both conserved end residues are part of each CDR3. D genes are given only for firm matches. The size entry is marked missing in some rows and otherwise reads once, few, many or a size class.

d_call	clone_size	v_call	j_call	cdr3_nt	cdr3_aa
TRBD1	NA	TRBV11-1	TRBJ1-5	TGTGCCAGCAGCTGGACAGGGGATCAGCCCCAGCATTTT	CASSWTGDQPQHF
NA	NA	TRBV18	TRBJ1-5	TGTGCCAGCTCACTATCGACGGGGGCGTATAGCAATCAGCCCCAGCATTTT	CASSLSTGAYSNQPQHF
NA	NA	TRBV6-4	TRBJ2-7	TGTGCCAGCAGACGAGGACTGATACTCTACGAGCAGTACTTC	CASRRGLILYEQYF
TRBD1	NA	TRBV11-3	TRBJ2-7	TGTGCCAGCAGCTTACTAGGGGGCCAAAACTACGAGCAGTACTTC	CASSLLGGQNYEQYF
NA	NA	TRBV7-8	TRBJ2-1	TGTGCCAGCAGCCTCGAGAGGGGGGTCCGTGGCAATGAGCAGTTCTTC	CASSLERGVRGNEQFF
NA	few	TRBV18	TRBJ2-7	TGTGCCAGCTCATCGTCCGAATACGAGCAGTACTTC	CASSSSEYEQYF
NA	NA	TRBV5-6	TRBJ2-2	TGTGCCAGCAGCTTGGCCCTAGCGAGCACCGGGGAGCTGTTTTTT	CASSLALASTGELFF
NA	NA	TRBV4-1	TRBJ1-1	TGCGCCAGCAGCCAGTCAGCTGGAGTCTGGTCAGAAGCTTTCTTT	CASSQSAGVWSEAFF
NA	NA	TRBV5-6	TRBJ1-1	TGTGCCAGCAGAGGAGAGGGCAGACTCAACACTGAAGCTTTCTTT	CASRGEGRLNTEAFF
NA	NA	TRBV5-1	TRBJ1-3	TGCGCCAGCAGCCTCCAGGGCTCTGGAAACACCATATATTTT	CASSLQGSGNTIYF
TRBD1	NA	TRBV30	TRBJ1-4	TGTGCCTGGACGGGACAGGGGCTTAGAAATGAAAAACTGTTTTTT	CAWTGQGLRNEKLFF
NA	NA	TRBV29-1	TRBJ1-5	TGCAGCGTTGAAGAGGGGGCGAATGGTCAGCCCCAGCATTTT	CSVEEGANGQPQHF
TRBD2	NA	TRBV6-6	TRBJ2-7	TGTGCCAGCAGTCCTACTAGCGGGAAGCCCTCCTACGAGCAGTACTTC	CASSPTSGKPSYEQYF
NA	once	TRBV7-6	TRBJ2-2	TGTGCCAGCACCCAAGGTGGCGGGGAGCTGTTTTTT	CASTQGGGELFF
NA	NA	TRBV7-2	TRBJ2-7	TGTGCCAGCAAGGCCGGGATCCCCTACGAGCAGTACTTC	CASKAGIPYEQYF
NA	NA	TRBV7-2	TRBJ2-5	TGTGCCAGCAGTGACCGGGGGAGGGGGCGAGAGACCCAGTACTTC	CASSDRGRGRETQYF
NA	NA	TRBV5-1	TRBJ1-4	TGCGCCAGCACCGAGGGGACCCGGAATGAAAAACTGTTTTTT	CASTEGTRNEKLFF
NA	NA	TRBV4-3	TRBJ1-4	TGCGCCAGCAGCCAACGCCCAGGGATTGGAGAAAAACTGTTTTTT	CASSQRPGIGEKLFF
TRBD1	NA	TRBV27	TRBJ2-7	TGTGCCAGCAGTTTCGGGGACAGTAGGTACGAGCAGTACTTC	CASSFGDSRYEQYF
NA	NA	TRBV7-9	TRBJ1-3	TGTGCCAGCAGCTTACGTAATGGGGTCAAACGGAGGGGAAACACCATATATTTT	CASSLRNGVKRRGNTIYF
TRBD2	NA	TRBV4-1	TRBJ2-3	TGCGCCAGCAGCCAAGATCCCAACCTCGGACTAGCCTCCACAGATACGCAGTATTTT	CASSQDPNLGLASTDTQYF
NA	NA	TRBV5-5	TRBJ1-2	TGTGCCAGCAGCTTGGACCCTTTTGGCTACACCTTC	CASSLDPFGYTF
NA	NA	TRBV6-5	TRBJ2-5	TGTGCCAGCAGTTACTCCCCCGGGGAAGAGACCCAGTACTTC	CASSYSPGEETQYF
TRBD2	NA	TRBV9	TRBJ2-7	TGTGCCAGCAGCCCTCGGGGACTAGCGGGAGTTTACGAGCAGTACTTC	CASSPRGLAGVYEQYF
TRBD1	NA	TRBV19	TRBJ2-3	TGTGCCAGTAGTACCCCAGGGACAGGGTACACAGATACGCAGTATTTT	CASSTPGTGYTDTQYF
NA	NA	TRBV5-1	TRBJ1-2	TGCGCCAGCAGCCAGGACAGCCCCGACTATGGCTACACCTTC	CASSQDSPDYGYTF
NA	NA	TRBV30	TRBJ1-6	TGTGCCTGGAGTGTTCTTTCACCCCTCCACTTT	CAWSVLSPLHF
NA	NA	TRBV9	TRBJ1-1	TGTGCCAGCAGCGCCCATTCGAACACTGAAGCTTTCTTT	CASSAHSNTEAFF
NA	NA	TRBV28	TRBJ1-6	TGTGCCAGCAGTTTAGGGACGGCTAATTCACCCCTCCACTTT	CASSLGTANSPLHF
NA	NA	TRBV15	TRBJ1-1	TGTGCCACCAGCAGAGATCGCAGGAACACTGAAGCTTTCTTT	CATSRDRRNTEAFF
NA	NA	TRBV5-4	TRBJ1-5	TGTGCCAGCATGACTTCACCGGCCAGCAATCAGCCCCAGCATTTT	CASMTSPASNQPQHF
TRBD1	NA	TRBV7-8	TRBJ1-2	TGTGCCAGCAGCTCCAACAGGGGGCGGCACTATGGCTACACCTTC	CASSSNRGRHYGYTF
TRBD2	NA	TRBV19	TRBJ2-2	TGTGCCAGTAGTATTCGGAGACTAGCGGGAATAAACACCGGGGAGCTGTTTTTT	CASSIRRLAGINTGELFF
NA	NA	TRBV28	TRBJ2-1	TGTGCCAGCGGATCTAACTACAATGAGCAGTTCTTC	CASGSNYNEQFF
TRBD2	NA	TRBV19	TRBJ2-1	TGTGCCAGTAGTCCACGGACTAGCGGGAGGTATGAGCAGTTCTTC	CASSPRTSGRYEQFF
NA	once	TRBV29-1	TRBJ1-4	TGCAGCGTTGCACAGGGCGGACCTAATGAAAAACTGTTTTTT	CSVAQGGPNEKLFF
NA	NA	TRBV7-2	TRBJ2-3	TGTGCCAGCAGCTTAGTCGTCCGAGATACGCAGTATTTT	CASSLVVRDTQYF
NA	NA	TRBV5-1	TRBJ2-7	TGCGCCAGCAGCACAACAGGGTTGGGGTCCGAGCAGTACTTC	CASSTTGLGSEQYF
TRBD1	NA	TRBV7-8	TRBJ1-5	TGTGCCAGCAGCTTAGCTCGAACGGACAGGGACCAGCCCCAGCATTTT	CASSLARTDRDQPQHF
NA	NA	TRBV5-5	TRBJ2-7	TGTGCCAGCAGCCAACAGGGCTACGAGCAGTACTTC	CASSQQGYEQYF
NA	NA	TRBV19	TRBJ1-1	TGTGCCAGTAGTATAGGGTCCCGAACTGAAGCTTTCTTT	CASSIGSRTEAFF
NA	NA	TRBV28	TRBJ2-4	TGTGCCAGCACCGTTAGGGGACCCCACGTCGACATTCAGTACTTC	CASTVRGPHVDIQYF
TRBD2	NA	TRBV13	TRBJ2-1	TGTGCCAGCACCTTCAGGCGGGGGGGCCGGAATGAGCAGTTCTTC	CASTFRRGGRNEQFF
NA	NA	TRBV28	TRBJ2-5	TGTGCCAGCAGTTATGGCGGGTCACAAGAGACCCAGTACTTC	CASSYGGSQETQYF
NA	NA	TRBV9	TRBJ1-6	TGTGCCAGCAGCGTAGGGGGGAGGAGCTCCTATAATTCACCCCTCCACTTT	CASSVGGRSSYNSPLHF
NA	NA	TRBV19	TRBJ1-4	TGTGCCAGTAGTATCGGCGGGCTTATCAATGAAAAACTGTTTTTT	CASSIGGLINEKLFF
NA	NA	TRBV5-1	TRBJ2-4	TGCGCCAGCAGCTTTGCGTTTCGGGGGGCCAAAAACATTCAGTACTTC	CASSFAFRGAKNIQYF
NA	NA	TRBV30	TRBJ1-1	TGTGCCTGGACCGAAGGGGCAGGGACGGCTTTCTTT	CAWTEGAGTAFF
NA	NA	TRBV9	TRBJ1-4	TGTGCCAGCAGCGTAGACTGGGCTAATGAAAAACTGTTTTTT	CASSVDWANEKLFF
NA	NA	TRBV10-3	TRBJ2-1	TGTGCCATCGCCCGGATGGAGGGGGGTGAGCAGTTCTTC	CAIARMEGGEQFF
NA	once	TRBV6-5	TRBJ1-2	TGTGCCAGCAGAGAGATACAGGCCTCACCCCATGGCTACACCTTC	CASREIQASPHGYTF
TRBD2	NA	TRBV29-1	TRBJ2-3	TGCAGCGACCGACTAGCGGGGACAGATACGCAGTATTTT	CSDRLAGTDTQYF
TRBD2	NA	TRBV27	TRBJ2-2	TGTGCCAGCAGTTCATGGACTAGCGGGATAAGGGACACCGGGGAGCTGTTTTTT	CASSSWTSGIRDTGELFF
TRBD1	NA	TRBV5-1	TRBJ2-1	TGCGCCAGCAGCCCGGGACAGGGGTTATACAATGAGCAGTTCTTC	CASSPGQGLYNEQFF
NA	NA	TRBV7-2	TRBJ2-3	TGTGCCAGCAGCTTGGCAGGGTTAGATACGCAGTATTTT	CASSLAGLDTQYF
NA	NA	TRBV5-1	TRBJ1-1	TGCGCCAGCAGCTCACAGGGGAACACTGAAGCTTTCTTT	CASSSQGNTEAFF
NA	NA	TRBV2	TRBJ2-6	TGTGCCAGCAGTGAAGGCCCACCCGGGGCCAACGTCCTGACTTTC	CASSEGPPGANVLTF